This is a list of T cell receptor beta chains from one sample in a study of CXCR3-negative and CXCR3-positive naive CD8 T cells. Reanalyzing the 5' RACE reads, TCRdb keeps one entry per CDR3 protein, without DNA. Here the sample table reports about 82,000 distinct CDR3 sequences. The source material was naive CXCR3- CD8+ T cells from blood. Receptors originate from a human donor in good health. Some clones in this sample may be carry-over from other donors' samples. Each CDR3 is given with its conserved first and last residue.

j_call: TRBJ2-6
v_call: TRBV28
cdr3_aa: CASRDSGANVLTF

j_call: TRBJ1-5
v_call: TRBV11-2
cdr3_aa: CASSLAGVNQPQHF

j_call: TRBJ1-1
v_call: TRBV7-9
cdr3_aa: CASSSGVNTEAFF

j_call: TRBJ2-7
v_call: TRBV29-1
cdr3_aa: CSVEWGYEQYF

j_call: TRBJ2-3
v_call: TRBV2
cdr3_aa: CASTGGRTDTQYF

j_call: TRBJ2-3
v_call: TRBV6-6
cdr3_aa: CASSWTYSSTDTQYF

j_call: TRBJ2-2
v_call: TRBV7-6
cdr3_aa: CASSREPPGQGYTGELFF

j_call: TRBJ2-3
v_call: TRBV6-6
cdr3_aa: CASSPGTSSFDTQYF

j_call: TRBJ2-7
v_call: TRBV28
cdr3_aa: CASSPRALSGSYEQYF

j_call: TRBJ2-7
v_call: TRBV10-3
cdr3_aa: CAISGASGSIYEQYF

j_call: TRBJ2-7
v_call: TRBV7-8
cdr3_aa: CASSLTLAEAYEQYF

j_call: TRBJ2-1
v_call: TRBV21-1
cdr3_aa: CASSKGFADNEQFF

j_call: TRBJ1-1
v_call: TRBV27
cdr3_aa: CASSLSAANTEAFF

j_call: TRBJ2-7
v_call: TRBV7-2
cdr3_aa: CASSLADGTYEQYF

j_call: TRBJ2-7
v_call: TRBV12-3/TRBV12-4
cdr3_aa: CASSLDREFPYEQYF

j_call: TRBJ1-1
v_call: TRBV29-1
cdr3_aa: CSVEVRANTEAFF

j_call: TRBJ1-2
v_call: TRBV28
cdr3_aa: CASRYPDGGRSYGCTF

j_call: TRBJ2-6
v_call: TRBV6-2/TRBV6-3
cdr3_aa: CASHSGGPSGANVLTF

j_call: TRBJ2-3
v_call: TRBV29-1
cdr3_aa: CSAEEQGTDTQYF

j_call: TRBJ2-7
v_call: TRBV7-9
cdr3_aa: CASSARQGLEQYF

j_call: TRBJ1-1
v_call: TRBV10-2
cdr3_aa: CASSEFTVGGNTEAFF

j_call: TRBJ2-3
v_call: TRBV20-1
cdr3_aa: CSANEPPGISTDTQYF

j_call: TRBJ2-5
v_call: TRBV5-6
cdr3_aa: CASSLVVVETQYF

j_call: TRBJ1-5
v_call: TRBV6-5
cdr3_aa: CASSPEGAAQPQHF

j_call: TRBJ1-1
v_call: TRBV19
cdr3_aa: CASSTQFEAFF

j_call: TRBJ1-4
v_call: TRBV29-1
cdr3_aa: CSVERTGGGEKLFF

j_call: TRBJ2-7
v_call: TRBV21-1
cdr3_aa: CASSQSTEQYF

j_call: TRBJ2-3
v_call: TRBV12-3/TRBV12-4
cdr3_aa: CASSLSALDTQYF

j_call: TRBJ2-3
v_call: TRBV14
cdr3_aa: CASSKLAGDPTDTQYF

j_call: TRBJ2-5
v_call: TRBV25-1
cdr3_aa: CASSEKLLAGGPGETQYF

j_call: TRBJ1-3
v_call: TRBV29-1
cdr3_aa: CSVEGTSSSGNTIYF

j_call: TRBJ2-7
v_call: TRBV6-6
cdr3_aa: CASALGGPYEQYF

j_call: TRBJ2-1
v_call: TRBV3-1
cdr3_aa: CASSQARTGRSYNEQFF

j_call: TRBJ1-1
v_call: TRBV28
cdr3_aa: CASTIAGRVDPEAFF

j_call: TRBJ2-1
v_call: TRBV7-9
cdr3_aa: CASSVNNEQFF

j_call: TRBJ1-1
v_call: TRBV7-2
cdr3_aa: CASSLEVGVEAFF

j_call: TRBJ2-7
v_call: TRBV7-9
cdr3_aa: CASSLGGVEQYF

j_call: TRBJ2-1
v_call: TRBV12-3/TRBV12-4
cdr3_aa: CASSPRLSGNYNEQFF

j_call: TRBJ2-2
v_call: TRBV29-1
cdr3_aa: CSVEVGGPSAGELFF

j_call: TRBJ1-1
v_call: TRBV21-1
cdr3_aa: CASSVTGGATEAFF

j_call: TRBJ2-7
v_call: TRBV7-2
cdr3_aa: CASSLVASGTTYEQYF

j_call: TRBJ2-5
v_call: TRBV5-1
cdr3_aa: CASSEGLAGQFEETQYF

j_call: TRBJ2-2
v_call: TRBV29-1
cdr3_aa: CSVDAGVGTGELFF

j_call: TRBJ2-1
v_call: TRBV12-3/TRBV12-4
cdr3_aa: CASSLEGGSITYNEQFF

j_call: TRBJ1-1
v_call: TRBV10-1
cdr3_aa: CASSDGGITEAFF

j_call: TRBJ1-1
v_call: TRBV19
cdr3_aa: CASTPGHLNTEAFF

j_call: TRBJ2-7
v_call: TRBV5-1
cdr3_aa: CASRGDRSYEQYF

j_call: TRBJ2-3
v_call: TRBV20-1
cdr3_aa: CSAPPRTDTQYF

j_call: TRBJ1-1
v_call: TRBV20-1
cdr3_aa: CSARGSSENEAFF

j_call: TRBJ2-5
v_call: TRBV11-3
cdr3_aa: CASTNNRVGSWETQYF

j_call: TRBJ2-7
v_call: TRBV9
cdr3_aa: CASSGKDNHYEQYF

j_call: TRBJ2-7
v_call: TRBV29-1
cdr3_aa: CSVVAEPNEQYF

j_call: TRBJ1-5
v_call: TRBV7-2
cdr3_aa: CASSLAGGLVQPQHF

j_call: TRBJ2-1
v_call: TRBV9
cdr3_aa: CASSAATGTEFFSSYNEQFF

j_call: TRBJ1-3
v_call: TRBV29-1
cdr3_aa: CSVEQRSSGNTIYF